What follows are 12 T cell receptor beta chains derived from one specimen sequenced in a study of blood T cell repertoires in COVID-19. Repertoires were generated with immunoSEQ multiplex PCR, while TCRdb's copy carries only in-frame clones and drops some. Here the sample spans roughly 280,000 clones, about 86% being singletons. Sequencing was performed on peripheral blood. The receptors here all came from a man aged 25 to 40 with active or convalescent COVID-19.

The CDR3, as DNA: TGTGCCAGTAGTTTGCGGGGGACCTACAATGAGCAGTTCTTC. This encodes CASSLRGTYNEQFF. The chain employs TRBV19 and TRBJ2-1, with TRBD2 matching over 7 bases. The germline gives CDR1 LNHDA, CDR2 SQIVND (reference sequence). This CDR3 has 14 amino acids. Trimming removed 5 bases from V and 2 bases from J; junction bases left unmatched: 3.

The V gene is TRBV19, the J gene TRBJ1-2, with 7 bases aligning to TRBD1. Per the germline V gene, CDR1 is LNHDA and CDR2 is SQIVND (reference sequence). This CDR3 comprises 14 residues. The junction had 2 bases not matched to a gene; V was cut back by 1 base and J by 3 bases. The CDR3 region is CASSIVGTDYGYTF. The CDR3 DNA reads TGTGCCAGTAGTATAGTCGGGACAGACTATGGCTACACCTTC.

The table lists this clone with a count of one. The chain is built from TRBV4-1 and TRBJ2-1, with D perhaps matching TRBD1 (6 bases). The V end was cut by 0 bases, the J end by 8 bases, with 11 bases between. Germline V lookup: CDR1 MGHRA, CDR2 YSYEKL. The CDR3 sequence is 14 residues long. The CDR3 spells CASSQEGGIDEQFF. The CDR3 nucleotides are TGCGCCAGCAGCCAAGAAGGGGGTATAGATGAGCAGTTCTTC.

As concerns this clone: The junction does not match germline at one end; this may be a read error. The chain couples TRBV4-1 to TRBJ2-1, with TRBD2 identical over 8 bases. Germline assignment: CDR1 MGHRA and CDR2 YSYEKL. The CDR3 totals 13 residues. The CDR3 here is CASSQEFRTSKIF. Here the CDR3 DNA reads TGCGCCAGCAGCCAAGAATTCAGGACTAGCAAGATCTTC.

The table lists this clone with a count of one. The chain employs TRBV9 and TRBJ1-6, with a weak D call TRBD1 (6 bases). Trimming took 4 bases from V and 10 from J, leaving 21 bases between them. There are 16 residues in the CDR3. Germline assignment: CDR1 SGDLS and CDR2 YYNGEE. CDR3 in DNA: TGTGCCAGCAGCACGGAGAAATCAGGGGTACGGTCACCCCTCCACTTT. Translation gives CASSTEKSGVRSPLHF.

This chain connects TRBV12-3 or TRBV12-4 to TRBJ2-1; D is perhaps TRBD1 (5 bases). V dropped 5 bases and J dropped 1 base, with 6 bases sitting between them. CDR3 length equals 13 residues. The CDR3 here is CASSPGSYNEQFF. The CDR3 DNA reads TGTGCCAGCAGTCCAGGGTCCTACAATGAGCAGTTCTTC.

This clone was observed a handful of times. The chain uses TRBV6-5 and TRBJ1-5; no firm D call. V was cut by 5 bases and J by 9 bases, with 20 bases left in between. Germline CDR1 is MNHEY and CDR2 is SVGAGI. The CDR3 has 15 residues. The CDR3: CASSPATGAAGPQHF. For the CDR3, the DNA is TGTGCCAGCAGTCCTGCAACGGGTGCCGCGGGGCCCCAGCATTTT.

This rearrangement joins TRBV7-9 to TRBJ2-7; weak D call: TRBD1 (5 bases). The CDR3 has 12 residues. Germline CDR1 is SEHNR and CDR2 is FQNEAQ (reference sequence). V was trimmed by 5 bases and J by 6 bases, leaving 11 bases between them. As DNA, the CDR3 is TGTGCCAGCAGCCCCGACAGTTCCGAGCAGTACTTC. Protein product: CASSPDSSEQYF.

The V gene is TRBV13, the J gene TRBJ2-1; D ambiguous. Germline V lookup: CDR1 PRHDT, CDR2 FYEKMQ (reference sequence). The germline V and J ends were trimmed by 3 bases and 16 bases, with 16 bases remaining between them. The CDR3 covers 12 residues. In nucleotides, the CDR3 is TGTGCCAGCAGCTTCTTTCCTAGGATCGAATTCTTC. Translating gives CASSFFPRIEFF.

The V gene is TRBV6-6, the J gene TRBJ2-3; 13 bases are a match to TRBD2. With 4 bases clipped from V and 4 bases from J, the junction kept 5 bases outside the gene matches. The V gene's germline CDR1 is MNHNY and CDR2 SVGAGI (reference sequence). This CDR3 contains 16 residues. The CDR3: CASSSRTSGGSDTQYF. The CDR3 DNA reads as TGTGCCAGCAGTTCTCGGACTAGCGGGGGTTCAGATACGCAGTATTTT.

The count of this clone is one. The chain links TRBV6-2 or TRBV6-3 to TRBJ2-7; 8 nucleotides match TRBD1. The germline CDR1 and CDR2 sequences are MNHEY and SVGEGT. The CDR3 has 15 amino acids. After removal of 5 bases from V and 7 bases from J, the junction contained 13 bases not matched to a gene. This CDR3 reads CASSPDRGTSEEQYF. Here the CDR3 DNA reads TGTGCCAGCAGTCCCGACAGGGGAACTTCGGAGGAGCAGTACTTC.

This clone occurred once. V usage is TRBV2 and J usage is TRBJ2-5; the D is unclear. The CDR3 spans 11 residues. V was trimmed by 5 bases and J by 2 bases, leaving 3 bases between them. Germline V gene sequence: CDR1 SNHLY, CDR2 FYNNEI. The CDR3 DNA reads TGTGCCAGCAGTCAACAAGAGACCCAGTACTTC. Protein sequence: CASSQQETQYF.